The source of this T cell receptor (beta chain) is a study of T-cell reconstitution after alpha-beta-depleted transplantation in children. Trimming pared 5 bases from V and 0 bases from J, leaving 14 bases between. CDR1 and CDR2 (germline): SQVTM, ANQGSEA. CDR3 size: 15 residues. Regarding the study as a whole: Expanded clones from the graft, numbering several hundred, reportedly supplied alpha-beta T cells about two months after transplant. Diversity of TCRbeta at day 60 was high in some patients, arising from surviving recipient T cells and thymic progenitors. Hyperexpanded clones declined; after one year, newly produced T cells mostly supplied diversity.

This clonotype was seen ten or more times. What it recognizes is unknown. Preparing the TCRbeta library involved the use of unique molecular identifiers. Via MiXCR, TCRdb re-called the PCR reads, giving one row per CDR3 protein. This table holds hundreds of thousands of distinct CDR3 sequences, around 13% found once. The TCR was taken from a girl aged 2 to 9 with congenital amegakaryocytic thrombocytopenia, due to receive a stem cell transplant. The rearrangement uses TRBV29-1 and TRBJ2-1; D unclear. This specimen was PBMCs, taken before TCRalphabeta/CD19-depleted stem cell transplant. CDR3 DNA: TGCAGCGTTAACCGGGTCGCGAGCTCCTACAATGAGCAGTTCTTC. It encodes CSVNRVASSYNEQFF.